The rows below give T cell receptor beta chains drawn from one sample of a study of a mutant IDH1 vaccine in newly diagnosed glioma. Assay: immunoSEQ multiplex PCR; the TCRdb copy retains only in-frame clones and omits some. The sample consists of fewer than 40,000 clones, roughly four fifths of them appearing once. The sequences come from PBMCs, collected from a glioma patient treated with radiotherapy, temozolomide or both. The source of these receptors is a man aged 25-45 years with glioma. CDR3s include the opening cysteine and the closing phenylalanine or tryptophan. The D gene is left open where the match is weak. The listing skips clone size in some rows; elsewhere it reads once, few, many or a size class.

d_call	v_call	clone_size	j_call	cdr3_aa	cdr3_nt
TRBD2	TRBV7-9	-	TRBJ2-5	CASSLDGGGRKTQYF	TGTGCCAGCAGCTTAGACGGGGGGGGCAGGAAGACCCAGTACTTC
TRBD2	TRBV4-1	once	TRBJ2-1	CASSQDSGSGAYNEQFF	TGCGCCAGCAGCCAAGATTCCGGTAGCGGGGCGTACAATGAGCAGTTCTTC
TRBD1	TRBV14	-	TRBJ2-6	CASSLRAGGVSGANVLTF	TGTGCCAGCAGCCTGCGGGCAGGGGGAGTTTCTGGGGCCAACGTCCTGACTTTC
TRBD2	TRBV19	-	TRBJ2-7	CASSSGDYYEQYF	TGTGCCAGTAGTAGCGGGGACTATTACGAGCAGTACTTC
-	TRBV4-3	-	TRBJ1-2	CASSQVIWGRGYTF	TGCGCCAGCAGCCAAGTGATTTGGGGTCGGGGCTACACCTTC
-	TRBV5-6	-	TRBJ1-2	CASSLVSGGWNYGYTF	TGTGCCAGCAGCTTGGTATCGGGAGGATGGAACTATGGCTACACCTTC
-	TRBV5-1	-	TRBJ2-5	CASSLRGGETQYF	TGCGCCAGCAGCTTGAGAGGGGGGGAGACCCAGTACTTC
TRBD1	TRBV10-3	once	TRBJ1-1	CAITPDRVAEAFF	TGTGCCATCACCCCAGACAGGGTGGCTGAAGCTTTCTTT
TRBD1	TRBV7-3	-	TRBJ1-2	CASSSGQGDGYTF	TGTGCCAGCAGCTCGGGACAGGGTGACGGCTACACCTTC
-	TRBV4-1	-	TRBJ2-5	CASSQVEGETQYF	TGCGCCAGCAGCCAAGTCGAGGGAGAGACCCAGTACTTC
-	TRBV6-5	-	TRBJ2-5	CASSYSSGTKETQYF	TGTGCCAGCAGTTACTCGAGCGGGACAAAAGAGACCCAGTACTTC
-	TRBV29-1	-	TRBJ2-2	CSVEGLLGRATGELFF	TGCAGCGTTGAGGGGTTACTGGGACGGGCCACCGGGGAGCTGTTTTTT
TRBD2	TRBV5-1	-	TRBJ2-2	CASSLGLADNTGELFF	TGCGCCAGCAGCCTAGGACTAGCGGACAACACCGGGGAGCTGTTTTTT
-	TRBV11-2	-	TRBJ1-3	CASSVGHLGNTIYF	TGTGCCAGCAGCGTAGGACATCTTGGAAACACCATATATTTT
-	TRBV11-2	-	TRBJ2-1	CASSLWGYEQFF	TGTGCCAGCAGCTTATGGGGGTATGAGCAGTTCTTC
-	TRBV6-1	-	TRBJ1-1	CASSALPWEVNTEAFF	TGTGCCAGCAGTGCTCTCCCTTGGGAGGTGAACACTGAAGCTTTCTTT
-	TRBV30	-	TRBJ2-3	CAWSVGADTQYF	TGTGCCTGGAGTGTAGGGGCAGATACGCAGTATTTT
-	TRBV5-4	-	TRBJ2-5	CASSLGSTQETQYF	TGTGCCAGCAGCTTGGGGTCTACCCAAGAGACCCAGTACTTC
-	TRBV20-1	-	TRBJ2-7	CSASVYEQYF	TGCAGTGCTAGTGTCTACGAGCAGTACTTC
-	TRBV15	-	TRBJ2-7	CATSRDNLVGEQYF	TGTGCCACCAGCAGAGATAACCTAGTTGGCGAGCAGTACTTC
TRBD2	TRBV14	-	TRBJ2-3	CASSLLAGGTDTQYF	TGTGCCAGCAGCCTACTAGCGGGGGGCACAGATACGCAGTATTTT
-	TRBV14	-	TRBJ2-3	CASSLTRVLTDTQYF	TGTGCCAGCAGCCTGACCAGGGTTCTGACAGATACGCAGTATTTT